Described below is a single T cell receptor (beta chain) sequence and its context. Its antigen is not identified. At one end the junction does not follow the germline gene, possibly because of a read error. The sample comes from a study of Graves' ophthalmopathy and Graves' hyperthyroidism. For repertoire sequencing, the TCR beta CDR3 regions were amplified from RNA transcripts. RT-PCR with HTBI primers came first, then second-round multiplex PCR. TCRdb re-called the multiplex PCR reads with MiXCR, one entry per CDR3 protein. The data hold around 1,000,000 distinct CDR3 sequences, with approximately 35% observed a single time. Study conclusions and caveats: The model's prediction of ophthalmopathy progression had around 70% sensitivity and 72% to 80% specificity.

Germline assignment: CDR1 LNHNV and CDR2 YYDKDF (reference sequence). The CDR3 consists of 12 residues. Clinicians diagnosed using symptoms, serum thyroxine, TRAb, thyroid ultrasound and orbital computed tomography. Sequencing was performed on peripheral blood or thyroid tissue (not recorded which). This TCR came from an adult man with Graves' hyperthyroidism. This chain connects TRBV15 to TRBJ1-2; D is uncertain. The CDR3 protein is CATSGDRKGYTF. The CDR3 coding sequence is TGTGCCACCAGCGGAGATAGGAAAGGCTACACCTTC.